This T cell receptor (beta chain) originates from a study of CD4+ T cells in melanoma. Study-wide points: Diverse differentiation states were reported for melanoma neoantigen-specific CD4+ T cells.

Of note for this clone: What it recognizes is unknown.

Assay used: immunoSEQ multiplex PCR; TCRdb lists only in-frame clones, some missing. Of 110,000 to 150,000 clones listed, about nine tenths are singletons. This receptor was identified in a human donor with melanoma.

CDR3 in DNA: TGTGCCAGCAGCGTAGAAACGGGGCTGAACACTGAAGCTTTCTTT. It codes for CASSVETGLNTEAFF. The chain couples TRBV9 to TRBJ1-1, with D possibly TRBD1 on 5 matching bases. Germline V gene sequence: CDR1 SGDLS, CDR2 YYNGEE. The CDR3 loop spans 15 amino acids. V was pared by 0 bases and J by 0 bases, with 9 bases between. Complete variable domain (other parts from reference TRBV9 and TRBJ1-1): DSGVTQTPKHLITATGQRVTLRCSPRSGDLSVYWYQQSLDQGLQFLIQYYNGEERAKGNILERFSAQQFPDLHSELNLSSLELGDSALYFCASSVETGLNTEAFFGQGTRLTVV.